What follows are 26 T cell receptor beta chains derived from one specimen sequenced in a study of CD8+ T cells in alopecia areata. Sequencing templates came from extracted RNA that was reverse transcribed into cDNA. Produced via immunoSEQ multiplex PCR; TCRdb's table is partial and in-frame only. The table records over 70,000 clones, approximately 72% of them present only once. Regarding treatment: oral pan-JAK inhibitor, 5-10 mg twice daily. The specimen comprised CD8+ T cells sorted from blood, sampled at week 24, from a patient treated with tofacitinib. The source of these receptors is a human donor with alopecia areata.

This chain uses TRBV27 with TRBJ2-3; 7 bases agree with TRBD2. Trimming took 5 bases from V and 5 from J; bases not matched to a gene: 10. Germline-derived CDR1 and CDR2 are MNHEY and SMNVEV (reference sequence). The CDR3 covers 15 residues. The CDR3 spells CASSASGAGVDTQYF. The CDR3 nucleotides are TGTGCCAGCAGTGCCTCGGGTGCGGGAGTAGATACGCAGTATTTT.

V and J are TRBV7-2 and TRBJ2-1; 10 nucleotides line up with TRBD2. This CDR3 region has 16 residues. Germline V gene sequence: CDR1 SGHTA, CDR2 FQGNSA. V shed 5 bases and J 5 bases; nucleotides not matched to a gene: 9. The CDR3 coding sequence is TGTGCCAGCAGCCCAGTTAGCGGGGGGACCAACAATGAGCAGTTCTTC. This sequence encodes CASSPVSGGTNNEQFF.

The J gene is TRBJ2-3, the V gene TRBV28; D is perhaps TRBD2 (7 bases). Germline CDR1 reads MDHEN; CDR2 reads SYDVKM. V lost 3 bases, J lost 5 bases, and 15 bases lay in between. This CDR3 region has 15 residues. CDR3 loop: CASSLGAGAIDTQYF. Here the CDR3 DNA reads TGTGCCAGCAGTTTGGGGGCGGGGGCCATAGATACGCAGTATTTT. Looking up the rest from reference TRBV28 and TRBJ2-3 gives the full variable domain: DVKVTQSSRYLVKRTGEKVFLECVQDMDHENMFWYRQDPGLGLRLIYFSYDVKMKEKGDIPEGYSVSREKKERFSLILESASTNQTSMYLCASSLGAGAIDTQYFGPGTRLTVL.

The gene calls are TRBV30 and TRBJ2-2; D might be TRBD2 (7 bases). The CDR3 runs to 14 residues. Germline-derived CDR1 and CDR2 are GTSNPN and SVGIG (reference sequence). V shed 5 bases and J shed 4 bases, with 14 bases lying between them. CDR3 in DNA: TGTGCCTGGCGGGGGGCACTTGGCACCGGGGAGCTGTTTTTT. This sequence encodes CAWRGALGTGELFF.

The CDR3 bases are TGTGCCAGCAGCTTGGGGCTAGCGGGGGATGGAGATACGCAGTATTTT. Encoded protein: CASSLGLAGDGDTQYF. The genes are TRBV5-4 and TRBJ2-3, with 10 positions matching TRBD2. Germline V gene data show CDR1 as SGHNT and CDR2 as YYREEE (reference sequence). There are 16 residues in the CDR3. J gave up 5 bases and V 0 bases, and 6 bases lay outside the gene matches.

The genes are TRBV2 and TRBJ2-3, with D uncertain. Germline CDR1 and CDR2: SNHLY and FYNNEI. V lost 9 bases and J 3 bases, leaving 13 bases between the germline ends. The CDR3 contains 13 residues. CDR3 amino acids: CARMAGETDTQYF. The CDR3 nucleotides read TGTGCCAGGATGGCCGGAGAGACAGATACGCAGTATTTT.

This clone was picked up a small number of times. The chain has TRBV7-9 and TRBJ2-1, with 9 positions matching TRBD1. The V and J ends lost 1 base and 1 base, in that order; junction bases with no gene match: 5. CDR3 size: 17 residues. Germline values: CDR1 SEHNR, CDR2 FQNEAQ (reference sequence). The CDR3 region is CASSLGPGQGSYNEQFF. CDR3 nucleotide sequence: TGTGCCAGCAGCTTAGGTCCGGGACAGGGATCCTACAATGAGCAGTTCTTC.

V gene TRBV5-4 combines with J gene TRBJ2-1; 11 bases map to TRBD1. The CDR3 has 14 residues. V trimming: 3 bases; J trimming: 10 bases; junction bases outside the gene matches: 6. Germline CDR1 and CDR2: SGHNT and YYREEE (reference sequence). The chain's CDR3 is CASSSRDRGWEQFF. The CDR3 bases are TGTGCCAGCAGCTCCCGGGACAGGGGGTGGGAGCAGTTCTTC. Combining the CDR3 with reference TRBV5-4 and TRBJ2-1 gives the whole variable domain ETGVTQSPTHLIKTRGQQVTLRCSSQSGHNTVSWYQQALGQGPQFIFQYYREEENGRGNFPPRFSGLQFPNYSSELNVNALELDDSALYLCASSSRDRGWEQFFGPGTRLTVL.

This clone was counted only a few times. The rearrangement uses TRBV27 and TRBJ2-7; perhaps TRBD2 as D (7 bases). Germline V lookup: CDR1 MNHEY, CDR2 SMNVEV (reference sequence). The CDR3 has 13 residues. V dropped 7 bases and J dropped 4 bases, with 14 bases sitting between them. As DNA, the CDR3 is TGTGCCAGCAAGTTGGGAGGGGGTTACGAGCAGTACTTC. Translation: CASKLGGGYEQYF.

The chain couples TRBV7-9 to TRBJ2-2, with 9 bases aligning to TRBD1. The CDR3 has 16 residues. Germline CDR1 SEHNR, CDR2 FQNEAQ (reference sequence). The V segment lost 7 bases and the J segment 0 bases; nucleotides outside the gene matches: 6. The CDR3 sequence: CASTLGDRANTGELFF. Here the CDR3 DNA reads TGTGCCAGCACCCTAGGGGACAGGGCGAACACCGGGGAGCTGTTTTTT.

The CDR3 spells CASSLNLRGNEQFF. Here the CDR3 DNA reads TGTGCCAGCAGCTTAAACCTCAGGGGGAATGAGCAGTTCTTC. The gene calls are TRBV7-9 and TRBJ2-1, with 7 bases lining up with TRBD1. Germline CDR1 is SEHNR and CDR2 is FQNEAQ (reference sequence). V was clipped by 2 bases and J by 7 bases; unmatched bases: 5. This CDR3 has 14 amino acids.

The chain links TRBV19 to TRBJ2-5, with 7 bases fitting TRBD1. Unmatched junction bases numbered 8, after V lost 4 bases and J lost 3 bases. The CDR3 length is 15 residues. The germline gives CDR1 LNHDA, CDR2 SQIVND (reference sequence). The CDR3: CASSTEGGAKETQYF. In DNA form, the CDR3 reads TGTGCCAGTAGTACAGAAGGGGGCGCGAAAGAGACCCAGTACTTC.

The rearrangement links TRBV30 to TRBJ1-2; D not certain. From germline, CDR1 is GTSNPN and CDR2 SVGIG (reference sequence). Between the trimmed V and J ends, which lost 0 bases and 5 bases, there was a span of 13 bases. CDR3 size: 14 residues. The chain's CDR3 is CAWSVVEIAYGYTF. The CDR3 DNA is TGTGCCTGGAGTGTCGTGGAAATCGCTTATGGCTACACCTTC.

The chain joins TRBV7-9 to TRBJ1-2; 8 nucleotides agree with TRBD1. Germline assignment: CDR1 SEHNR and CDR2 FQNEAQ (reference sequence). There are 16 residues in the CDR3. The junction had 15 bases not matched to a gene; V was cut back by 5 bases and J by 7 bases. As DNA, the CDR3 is TGTGCCAGCAGCCCGCGTCACAGGGGGGCATCAGTTGGCTACACCTTC. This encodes CASSPRHRGASVGYTF.

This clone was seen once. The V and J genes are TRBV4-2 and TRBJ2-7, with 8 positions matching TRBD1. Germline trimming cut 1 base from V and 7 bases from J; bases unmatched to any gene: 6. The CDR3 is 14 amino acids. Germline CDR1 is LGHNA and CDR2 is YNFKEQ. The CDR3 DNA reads TGTGCCAGCAGCCAAGGGACAGGGATCGATGAGCAGTACTTC. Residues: CASSQGTGIDEQYF.

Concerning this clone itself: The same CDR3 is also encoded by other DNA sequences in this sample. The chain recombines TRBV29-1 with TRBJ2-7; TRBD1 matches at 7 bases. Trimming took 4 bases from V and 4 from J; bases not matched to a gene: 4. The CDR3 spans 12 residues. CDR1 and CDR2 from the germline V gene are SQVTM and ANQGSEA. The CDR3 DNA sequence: TGCAGCGTTGGGCAGGGGGAGTACGAGCAGTACTTC. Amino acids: CSVGQGEYEQYF.

Here the CDR3 DNA reads TGTGCCAGCAGCAAGACAACAGGGGCGAACACCGGGGAGCTGTTTTTT. Translated, it gives CASSKTTGANTGELFF. This chain links TRBV7-9 with TRBJ2-2; 7 bases are a match to TRBD1. Trimming cost V 5 bases and J 0 bases; bases outside gene matches: 6. The CDR3 runs 16 residues. The germline gives CDR1 SEHNR, CDR2 FQNEAQ (reference sequence).

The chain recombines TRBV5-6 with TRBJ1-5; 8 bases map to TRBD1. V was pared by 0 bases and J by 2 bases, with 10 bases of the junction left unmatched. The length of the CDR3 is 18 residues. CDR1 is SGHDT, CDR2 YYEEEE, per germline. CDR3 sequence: CASSLGSGGRLGNQPQHF. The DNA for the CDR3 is TGTGCCAGCAGCTTGGGGTCAGGGGGCAGATTGGGCAATCAGCCCCAGCATTTT.

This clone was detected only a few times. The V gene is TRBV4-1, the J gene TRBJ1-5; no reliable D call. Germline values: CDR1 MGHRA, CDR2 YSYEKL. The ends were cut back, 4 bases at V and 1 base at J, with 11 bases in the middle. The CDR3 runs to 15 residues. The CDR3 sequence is CASSLSGWSNQPQHF. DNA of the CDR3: TGCGCCAGCAGCCTGTCGGGCTGGAGCAATCAGCCCCAGCATTTT.

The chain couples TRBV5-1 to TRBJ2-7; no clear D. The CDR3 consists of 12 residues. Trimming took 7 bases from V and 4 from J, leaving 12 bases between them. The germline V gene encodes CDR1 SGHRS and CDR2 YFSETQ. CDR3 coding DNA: TGCGCCAGCGGCCCACACCCTTACGAGCAGTACTTC. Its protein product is CASGPHPYEQYF.

The CDR3 DNA follows: TGTGCCAGCAGCCTGGGACTAGCGCTGCAGGAGCAGTTCTTC. Translated, it gives CASSLGLALQEQFF. V is TRBV2 and J is TRBJ2-1, with 10 bases matching TRBD2. The V segment lost 6 bases and the J segment 10 bases; nucleotides outside the gene matches: 9. The CDR3 is 14 residues long. Germline-derived CDR1 and CDR2 are SNHLY and FYNNEI. The full variable domain, with the rest looked up from reference TRBV2 and TRBJ2-1, is EPEVTQTPSHQVTQMGQEVILRCVPISNHLYFYWYRQILGQKVEFLVSFYNNEISEKSEIFDDQFSVERPDGSNFTLKIRSTKLEDSAMYFCASSLGLALQEQFFGPGTRLTVL.

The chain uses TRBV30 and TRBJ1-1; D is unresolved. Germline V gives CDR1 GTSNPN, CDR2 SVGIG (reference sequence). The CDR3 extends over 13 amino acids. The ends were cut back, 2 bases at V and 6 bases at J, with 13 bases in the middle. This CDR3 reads CAWSTNNGAEAFF. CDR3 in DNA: TGTGCCTGGAGTACAAATAATGGCGCTGAAGCTTTCTTT.

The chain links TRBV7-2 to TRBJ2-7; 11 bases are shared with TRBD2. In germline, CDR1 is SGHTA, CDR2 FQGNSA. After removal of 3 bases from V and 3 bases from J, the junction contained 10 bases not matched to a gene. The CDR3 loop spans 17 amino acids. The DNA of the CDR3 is TGTGCCAGCAGCTTGAGAGATCGACTAGCGGGGAACTACGAGCAGTACTTC. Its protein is CASSLRDRLAGNYEQYF. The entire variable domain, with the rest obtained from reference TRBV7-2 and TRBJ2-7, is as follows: GAGVSQSPSNKVTEKGKDVELRCDPISGHTALYWYRQSLGQGLEFLIYFQGNSAPDKSGLPSDRFSAERTGGSVSTLTIQRTQQEDSAVYLCASSLRDRLAGNYEQYFGPGTRLTVT.

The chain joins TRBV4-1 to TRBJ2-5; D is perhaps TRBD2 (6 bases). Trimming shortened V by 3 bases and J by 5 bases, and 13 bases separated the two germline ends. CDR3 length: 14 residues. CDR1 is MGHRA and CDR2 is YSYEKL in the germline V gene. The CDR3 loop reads CASSQSLASETQYF. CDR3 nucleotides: TGCGCCAGCAGCCAGTCACTAGCATCCGAGACCCAGTACTTC.

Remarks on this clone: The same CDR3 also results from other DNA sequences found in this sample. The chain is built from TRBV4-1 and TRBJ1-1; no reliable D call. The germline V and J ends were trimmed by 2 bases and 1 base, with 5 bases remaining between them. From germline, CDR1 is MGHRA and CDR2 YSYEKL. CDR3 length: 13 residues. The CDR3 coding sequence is TGCGCCAGCAGCCAAACAGAGAACACTGAAGCTTTCTTT. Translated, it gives CASSQTENTEAFF.

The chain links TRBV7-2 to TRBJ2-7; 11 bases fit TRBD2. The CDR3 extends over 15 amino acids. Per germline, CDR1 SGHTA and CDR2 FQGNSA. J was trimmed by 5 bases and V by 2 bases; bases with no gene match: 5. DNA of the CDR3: TGTGCCAGCAGCTTACGTGAGACTAGCGGGAACGAGCAGTACTTC. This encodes CASSLRETSGNEQYF.